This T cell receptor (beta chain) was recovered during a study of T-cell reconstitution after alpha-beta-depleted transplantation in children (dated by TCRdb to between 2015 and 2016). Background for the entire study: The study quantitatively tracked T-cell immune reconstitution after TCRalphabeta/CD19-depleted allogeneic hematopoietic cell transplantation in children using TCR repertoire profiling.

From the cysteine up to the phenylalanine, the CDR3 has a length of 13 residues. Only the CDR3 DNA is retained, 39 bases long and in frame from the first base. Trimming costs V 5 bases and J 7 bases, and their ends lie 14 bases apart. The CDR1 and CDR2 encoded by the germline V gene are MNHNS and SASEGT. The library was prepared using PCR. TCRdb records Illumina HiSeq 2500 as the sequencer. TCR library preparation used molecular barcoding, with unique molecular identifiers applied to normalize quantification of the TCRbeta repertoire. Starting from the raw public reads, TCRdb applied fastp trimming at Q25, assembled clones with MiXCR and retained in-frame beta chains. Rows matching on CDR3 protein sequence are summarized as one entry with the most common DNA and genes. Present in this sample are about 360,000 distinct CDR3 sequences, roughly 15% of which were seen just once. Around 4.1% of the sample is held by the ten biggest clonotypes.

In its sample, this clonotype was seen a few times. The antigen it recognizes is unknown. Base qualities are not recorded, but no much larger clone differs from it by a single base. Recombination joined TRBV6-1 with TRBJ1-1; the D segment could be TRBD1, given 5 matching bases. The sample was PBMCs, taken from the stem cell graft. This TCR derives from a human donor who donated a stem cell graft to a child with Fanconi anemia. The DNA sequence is TGTGCCAGCAGTCTCCTGGGGCGGTTTGAAGCTTTCTTT. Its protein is CASSLLGRFEAFF.